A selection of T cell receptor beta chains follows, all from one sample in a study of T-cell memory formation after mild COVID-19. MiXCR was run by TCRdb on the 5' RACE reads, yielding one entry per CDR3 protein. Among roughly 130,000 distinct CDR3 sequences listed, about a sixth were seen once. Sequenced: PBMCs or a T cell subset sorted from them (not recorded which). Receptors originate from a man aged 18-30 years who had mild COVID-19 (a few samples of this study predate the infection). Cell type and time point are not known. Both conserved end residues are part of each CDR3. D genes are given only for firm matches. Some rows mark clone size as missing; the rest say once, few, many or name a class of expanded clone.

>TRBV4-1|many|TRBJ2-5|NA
CASSRPGQETQYF
TGCGCCAGCAGCCGTCCAGGCCAAGAGACCCAGTACTTC
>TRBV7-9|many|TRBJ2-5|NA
CASGVQGSKETQYF
TGTGCCAGCGGTGTCCAGGGCTCTAAAGAGACCCAGTACTTC
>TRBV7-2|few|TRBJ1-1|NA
CASAGQGGTEAFF
TGTGCCAGCGCTGGGCAAGGGGGGACTGAAGCTTTCTTT
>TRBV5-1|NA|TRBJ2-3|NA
CASREGADTQYF
TGCGCCAGCCGGGAAGGGGCCGATACGCAGTATTTT
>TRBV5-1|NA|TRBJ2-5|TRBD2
CASSLVTLADPGTQYF
TGCGCCAGCAGCTTGGTTACCCTAGCGGACCCAGGGACCCAGTACTTC
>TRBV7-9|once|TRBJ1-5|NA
CASSPEGETPLLSQHF
TGTGCCAGCAGCCCGGAGGGTGAGACACCCTTGTTGTCCCAGCATTTT
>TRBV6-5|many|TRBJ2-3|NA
CASSYSISLGVTDTQYF
TGTGCCAGCAGTTACTCAATTTCCCTCGGGGTCACAGATACGCAGTATTTT
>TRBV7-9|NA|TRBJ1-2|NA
CASSLPSRNYGYTF
TGTGCCAGCAGCTTGCCAAGTCGGAACTATGGCTACACCTTC
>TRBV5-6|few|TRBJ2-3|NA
CASSIPLGDTQYF
TGTGCCAGCAGCATCCCACTGGGAGATACGCAGTATTTT
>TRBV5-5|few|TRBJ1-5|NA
CASSLTGMGNQPQHF
TGTGCCAGCAGCTTGACAGGGATGGGCAATCAGCCCCAGCATTTT
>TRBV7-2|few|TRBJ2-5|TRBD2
CASSLVASGGLETQYF
TGTGCCAGCAGCTTGGTAGCTAGCGGGGGGCTGGAGACCCAGTACTTC
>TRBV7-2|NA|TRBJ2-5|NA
CASSFYGGQETQCF
TGTGCCAGCAGCTTTTACGGGGGGCAAGAGACCCAGTGCTTC
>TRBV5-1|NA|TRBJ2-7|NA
CASSSTWRSYEQYF
TGCGCCAGCAGCTCCACATGGAGGTCCTACGAGCAGTACTTC
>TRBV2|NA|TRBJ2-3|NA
CASSDLGGPDTQYF
TGTGCCAGCAGTGACCTTGGGGGGCCGGATACGCAGTATTTT
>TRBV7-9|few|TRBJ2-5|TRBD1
CASSLKQGYQETQYF
TGTGCCAGCAGCTTGAAACAGGGGTACCAAGAGACCCAGTACTTC
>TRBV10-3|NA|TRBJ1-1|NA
CAISERGDNAEAFF
TGTGCCATCAGTGAGCGGGGGGACAACGCTGAAGCTTTCTTT
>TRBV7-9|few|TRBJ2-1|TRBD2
CASSFTVAGGPGDF
TGTGCCAGCAGCTTCACGGTAGCGGGGGGGCCAGGCGACTTC
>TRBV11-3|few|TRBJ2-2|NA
CASSLTGRGTGELFF
TGTGCCAGCAGCCTTACTGGTCGGGGCACCGGGGAGCTGTTTTTT
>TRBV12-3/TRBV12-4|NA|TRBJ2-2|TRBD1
CASSSQGVKLGGELFF
TGTGCCAGCAGTTCACAGGGGGTTAAGCTTGGCGGGGAGCTGTTTTTT
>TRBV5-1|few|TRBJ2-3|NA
CASSRGGQGTDTQYF
TGCGCCAGCAGCCGGGGGGGACAGGGCACAGATACGCAGTATTTT
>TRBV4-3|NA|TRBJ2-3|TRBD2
CASSQDRTGGPSDTQYF
TGCGCCAGCAGCCAAGATCGGACGGGGGGGCCCTCAGATACGCAGTATTTT
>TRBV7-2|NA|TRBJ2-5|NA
CASSLVDRRVQETQYF
TGTGCCAGCAGCTTAGTTGACAGGCGTGTACAAGAGACCCAGTACTTC
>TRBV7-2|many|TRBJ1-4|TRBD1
CASSPRQGVEKLFF
TGTGCCAGCAGCCCCCGACAGGGAGTCGAAAAACTGTTTTTT
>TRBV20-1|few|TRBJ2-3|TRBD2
CSAREGTSGGTDTQYF
TGCAGTGCTAGAGAAGGGACTAGCGGGGGCACAGATACGCAGTATTTT
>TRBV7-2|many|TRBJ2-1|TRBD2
CASSRSGGPGFF
TGTGCCAGCAGCCGATCGGGGGGGCCGGGGTTCTTC
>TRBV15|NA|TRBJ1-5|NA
CATSRTGPYSNQPQHF
TGTGCCACCAGCAGAACCGGGCCGTATAGCAATCAGCCCCAGCATTTT
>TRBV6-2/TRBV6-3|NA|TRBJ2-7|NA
CASIPGGSSYEQYF
TGTGCCAGCATCCCCGGGGGCAGCTCCTACGAGCAGTACTTC
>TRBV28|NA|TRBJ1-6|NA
CASSLRADSPLHF
TGTGCCAGCAGTTTACGGGCGGATTCACCCCTCCACTTT
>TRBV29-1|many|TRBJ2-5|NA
CSVESLTDQETQYF
TGCAGCGTTGAAAGTCTAACAGACCAAGAGACCCAGTACTTC
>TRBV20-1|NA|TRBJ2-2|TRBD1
CSAKRWTGTGELFF
TGCAGTGCTAAAAGGTGGACAGGCACCGGGGAGCTGTTTTTT
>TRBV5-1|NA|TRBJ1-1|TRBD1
CASSSDRADTEAFF
TGCGCCAGCAGCTCGGACAGGGCCGACACTGAAGCTTTCTTT
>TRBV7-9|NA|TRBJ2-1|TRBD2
CASSFRLAGTSGVAEQFF
TGTGCCAGCAGCTTCAGGTTGGCGGGGACTAGCGGGGTGGCTGAGCAGTTCTTC
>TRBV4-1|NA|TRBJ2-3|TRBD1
CASSQGTGRDTQYF
TGCGCCAGCAGCCAGGGGACAGGGAGAGATACGCAGTATTTT
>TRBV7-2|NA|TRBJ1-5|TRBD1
CASSRDRGPRPQHF
TGTGCCAGCAGTCGGGACAGGGGGCCAAGGCCCCAGCATTTT
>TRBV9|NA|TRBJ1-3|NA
CASDSGASGNTIYF
TGTGCCAGTGATAGTGGGGCGAGTGGAAACACCATATATTTT
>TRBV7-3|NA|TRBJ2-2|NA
CVVGWGTGELFF
TGTGTCGTGGGGTGGGGCACCGGGGAGCTGTTTTTT
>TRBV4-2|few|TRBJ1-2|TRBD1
CASSQDGTGLYGYTF
TGTGCCAGCAGCCAAGATGGGACAGGCCTTTATGGCTACACCTTC
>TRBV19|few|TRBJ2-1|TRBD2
CASSQTSGDYNEQFF
TGTGCCAGTAGTCAGACTAGCGGGGATTACAATGAGCAGTTCTTC
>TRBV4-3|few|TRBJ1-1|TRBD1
CASSQAWQGGTEAFF
TGCGCCAGCAGCCAAGCGTGGCAGGGGGGGACTGAAGCTTTCTTT